This section outlines one T cell receptor (beta chain) sequence together with its context. Its antigen target is currently unknown. No much larger clone exists at a distance of one base, and base qualities are not known. This record comes from a study of cytotoxic CD8 clonotypes in ibrutinib-treated CLL (dated by TCRdb to about 2021). Looking at the study overall: The cohort had 11 relapsed/refractory and under 16 treatment-naive patients; around 17 were IGHV unmutated. Responses were partial in 24 patients and complete in 2; after median about 68 months follow-up, about 14 stayed in remission and 12 progressed. Response samples were obtained after a median of 12 months of treatment, with a range of about 6 to 40 months. Samples averaged 255,043 productive templates and 90,000 to 100,000 productive rearrangements. Of the 86 people in the trial, about two dozen had longitudinal samples available. Cryopreserved peripheral blood mononuclear cells were obtained before treatment, at response, and at either sustained remission or disease progression. All remission and progressive disease samples were collected while patients were still receiving ibrutinib.

What this sample's time point label stands for: approximately 2 years on ibrutinib. For TCR beta library preparation, approximately 2 micrograms of genomic DNA were isolated from cryopreserved PBMCs. Longitudinal blood samples from CLL patients on ibrutinib monotherapy underwent high-throughput TCR beta sequencing. The patients were enrolled in a single-center, open-label phase 2 trial of ibrutinib monotherapy. A MiSeq instrument was used for deep resolution sequencing, which targeted depths ranging from 1 in 1 million up to 1 in 200,000 T cells, with coverage averaging 10x for each clonotype. The immunoSEQ hsTCRB Kit was used to generate the TCR beta libraries. From the authors' description of their analysis: Data were analyzed with ImmunoSEQ Data Assistant and ImmunoSEQ Analyzer, with V, D and J genes assigned per IMGT definitions. Clonality, which ranges from 0 to 1, was calculated as one minus the normalized Shannon entropy of productive rearrangement frequencies. Public clonotype analysis was restricted to overrepresented clonotypes comprising at least 0.05% of each patient's repertoire. More than ten age-matched healthy donor repertoires from immuneACCESS were used as controls for clonality. Not all clones reach the TCRdb copy of this immuneACCESS table, which keeps in-frame sequences only. Checked studies attribute under half of the gap to unresolved V genes and leave the rest unexplained. The V and J calls and the clone size are those of that table, but D and trimming were determined from the DNA. Counted in this sample were about 130,000 clones; approximately 85% of them appeared once. Under 2.5% of the sample is in the top ten clones.

Overall study outcomes, separate from this receptor: Public clonotypes were rare and either shrank or stayed stable during treatment, and the rise in clonality at ibrutinib response reflected expansion of private clonotypes. Lymph node repertoires were not examined, and the timing of sampling was not matched between patients in sustained remission and those whose disease progressed. At ibrutinib response clonality went up, during sustained remission it held steady, and at progression it dropped back toward baseline. Baseline clonality was found to be higher than that of age-matched healthy donors and was strongly correlated with circulating CD8+ T-cell counts.

The CDR3 contains 16 residues, cysteine and phenylalanine counted. The retained sequence is limited to the CDR3, 48 bases, with the frame set at the first base. According to the germline V gene, CDR1 reads SGHRS and CDR2 reads YFSETQ. A distance of 14 bases separates the germline ends of V and J, which lose 4 bases and 0 bases respectively. The receptor was isolated from a human donor with chronic lymphocytic leukemia. Material: PBMCs, obtained after 24 months of ibrutinib treatment. The sequence is built from TRBV5-1 and TRBJ1-3; TRBD1 is possibly the D segment (5 matching bases). The sequenced DNA: TGCGCCAGCAGCCCGCGGGGGGATGGCTCTGGAAACACCATATATTTT. Translation gives CASSPRGDGSGNTIYF.